This T cell receptor (beta chain) was sequenced for a study of blood T cell repertoires in COVID-19. The repertoire was sequenced with immunoSEQ multiplex PCR; TCRdb's copy has only in-frame clones and lacks some. Of more than 150,000 clones listed, 60% to 85% are singletons. The V gene lost 0 bases and the J gene lost 9 bases, with 9 bases spanning the gap. This CDR3 spans 13 amino acids. The germline V gene has CDR1 SGHTA and CDR2 FQGNSA. What was sequenced was peripheral blood. The sequence was obtained from a man in his 60s with active or convalescent COVID-19. The chain recombines TRBV7-2 with TRBJ2-1; D uncertain. CDR3 sequence reads: CASSLAGVGEQFF. Written as DNA, the CDR3 is TGTGCCAGCAGCTTAGCGGGCGTTGGTGAGCAGTTCTTC.